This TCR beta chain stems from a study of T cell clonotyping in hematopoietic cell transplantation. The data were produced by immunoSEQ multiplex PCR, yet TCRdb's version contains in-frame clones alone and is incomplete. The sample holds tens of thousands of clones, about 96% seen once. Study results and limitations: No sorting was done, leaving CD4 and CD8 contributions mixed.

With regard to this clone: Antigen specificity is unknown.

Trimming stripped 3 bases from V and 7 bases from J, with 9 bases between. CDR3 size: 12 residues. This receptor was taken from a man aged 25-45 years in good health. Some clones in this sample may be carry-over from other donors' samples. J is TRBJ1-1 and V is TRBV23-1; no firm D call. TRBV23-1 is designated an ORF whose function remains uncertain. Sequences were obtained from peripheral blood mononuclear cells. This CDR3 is CASSHLSIEAFF. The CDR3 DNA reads TGCGCCAGCAGTCACCTAAGTATTGAAGCTTTCTTT.